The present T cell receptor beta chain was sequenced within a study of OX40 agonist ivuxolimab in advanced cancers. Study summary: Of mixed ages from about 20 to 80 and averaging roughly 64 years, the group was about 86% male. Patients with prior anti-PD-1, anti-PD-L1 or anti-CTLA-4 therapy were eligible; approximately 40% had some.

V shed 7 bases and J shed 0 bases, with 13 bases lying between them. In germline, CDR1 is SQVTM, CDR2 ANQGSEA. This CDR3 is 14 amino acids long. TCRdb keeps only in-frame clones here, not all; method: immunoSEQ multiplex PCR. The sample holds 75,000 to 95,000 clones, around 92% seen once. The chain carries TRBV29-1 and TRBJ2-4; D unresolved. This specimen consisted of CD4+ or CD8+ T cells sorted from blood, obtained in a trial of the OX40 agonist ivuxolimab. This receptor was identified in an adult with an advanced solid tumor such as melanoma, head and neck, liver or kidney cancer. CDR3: CSARFALAKNIQYF. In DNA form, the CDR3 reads TGCAGCGCCAGGTTTGCCCTAGCCAAAAACATTCAGTACTTC. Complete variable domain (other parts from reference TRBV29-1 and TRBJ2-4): SAVISQKPSRDICQRGTSLTIQCQVDSQVTMMFWYRQQPGQSLTLIATANQGSEATYESGFVIDKFPISRPNLTFSTLTVSNMSPEDSSIYLCSARFALAKNIQYFGAGTRLSVL.